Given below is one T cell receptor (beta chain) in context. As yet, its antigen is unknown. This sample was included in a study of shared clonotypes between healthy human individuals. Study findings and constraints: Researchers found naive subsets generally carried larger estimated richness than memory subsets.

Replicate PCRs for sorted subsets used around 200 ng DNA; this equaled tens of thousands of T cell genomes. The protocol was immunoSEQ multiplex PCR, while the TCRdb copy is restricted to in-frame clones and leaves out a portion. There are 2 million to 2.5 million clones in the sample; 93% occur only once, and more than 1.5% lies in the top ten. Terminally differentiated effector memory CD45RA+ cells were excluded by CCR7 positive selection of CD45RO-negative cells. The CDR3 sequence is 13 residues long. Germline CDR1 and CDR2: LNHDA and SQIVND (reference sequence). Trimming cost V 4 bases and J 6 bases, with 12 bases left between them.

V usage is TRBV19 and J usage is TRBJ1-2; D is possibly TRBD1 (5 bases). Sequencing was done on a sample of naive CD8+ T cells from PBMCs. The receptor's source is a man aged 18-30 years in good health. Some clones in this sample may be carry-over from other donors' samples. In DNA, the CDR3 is TGTGCCAGTAGTACCGGGACGACGAATGGCTACACCTTC. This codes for CASSTGTTNGYTF.